This T cell receptor (beta chain) was sequenced in a study of long-term antiretroviral therapy in people with HIV. With regard to this clone: Its antigen is not known.

Sequencing used immunoSEQ v3.0 at survey level. Measured with immunoSEQ multiplex PCR; TCRdb has only the in-frame clones, and not every one. This table has some 25,000 clones, roughly nine tenths appearing once. The V gene's germline CDR1 is SNHLY and CDR2 FYNNEI. This CDR3 spans 16 amino acids. V was pared by 1 base and J by 3 bases, with 15 bases between. General observations from the study: Information on adherence to ART, viral resistance or therapy changes was unavailable.

The gene calls are TRBV2 and TRBJ2-5; perhaps TRBD2 as D (6 bases). This receptor was taken from a woman aged 25 to 39 with HIV. The input for sequencing was unsorted PBMCs, taken 1.9 years after starting antiretroviral therapy. In DNA form, the CDR3 reads TGTGCCAGCAGTGAAGTGGTGGGGGGAGCTGAAGAGACCCAGTACTTC. This encodes CASSEVVGGAEETQYF.